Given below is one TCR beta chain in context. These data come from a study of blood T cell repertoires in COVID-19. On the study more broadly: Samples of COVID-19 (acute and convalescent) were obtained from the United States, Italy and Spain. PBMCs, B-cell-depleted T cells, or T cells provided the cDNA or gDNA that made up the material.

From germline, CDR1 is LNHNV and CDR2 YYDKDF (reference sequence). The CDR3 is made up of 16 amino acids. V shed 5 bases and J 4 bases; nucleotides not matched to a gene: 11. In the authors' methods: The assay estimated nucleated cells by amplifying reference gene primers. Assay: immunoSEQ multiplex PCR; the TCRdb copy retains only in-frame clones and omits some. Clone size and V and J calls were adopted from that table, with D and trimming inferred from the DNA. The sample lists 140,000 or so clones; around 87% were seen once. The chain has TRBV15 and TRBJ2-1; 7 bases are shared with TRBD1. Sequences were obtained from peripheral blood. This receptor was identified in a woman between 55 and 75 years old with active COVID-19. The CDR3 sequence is CATSLYRGEPYNEQFF. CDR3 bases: TGTGCCACCAGCCTCTACAGGGGAGAACCTTACAATGAGCAGTTCTTC.